This T cell receptor (beta chain) was recovered during a study of T cell repertoires in cytomegalovirus infection. On the study more broadly: Both a matching HLA type and CMV infection were indicated by public TCR beta signatures.

This clonotype was recorded many times. Germline CDR1 reads SGHAT; CDR2 reads FQDESV (reference sequence). The CDR3 has 15 residues. V lost 5 bases to trimming and J lost 7 bases, with 15 bases between them. TCRdb analysed the reads with MiXCR anew, one entry per CDR3 protein. The table includes a few hundred thousand distinct CDR3 sequences, about 17% detected once. The specimen sequenced was PBMCs. The V call is TRBV11-1, the J call TRBJ1-6; D is undetermined. The receptor was isolated from a human donor in good health (CMV status not recorded). Some clones in this sample may be carry-over from other donors' samples. Written as DNA, the CDR3 is TGTGCCAGCAGCCAAGGCCAGGCTCTGAATTCACCCCTCCACTTT. It translates to CASSQGQALNSPLHF.